The clone carrying this TCR beta chain appeared many times. Each CDR3 protein is one row after TCRdb ran MiXCR on the PCR reads. The sample comprises about 640,000 distinct CDR3 sequences, just under 20% of which are singletons, and around 0.9% rests with the top ten. The data were obtained in a study of molecular identifiers for immune sequencing clone quantification. Across the whole study: Replicate runs used RNA from around 20,000 or 100,000 naive CD8 cells, which was split five ways into aliquots, and four of those aliquots were then sequenced.

This TCR came from a human donor in good health. Some libraries in this study had Jurkat cell RNA spiked in. The sequenced sample was naive CD8+ T cells from blood, with Jurkat cell RNA spiked in. The subset denotes: FACS-sorted CD8+CD4-CCR7+CD45RA+ naive T cells.

The CDR3 nucleotides are TGTGCCAGCAGTTTTACACCGAACTATGGCTACACCTTC. The encoded protein is CASSFTPNYGYTF. This rearrangement joins TRBV28 to TRBJ1-2; D uncertain. Trimming removed 3 bases from V and 2 bases from J, with 7 bases in between. This CDR3 contains 13 residues. From germline, CDR1 is MDHEN and CDR2 SYDVKM.